This TCR beta chain was documented in a study of cytomegalovirus exposure and HLA in healthy donors. Study-level information: Findings of an earlier analysis included some 110 million unique TCR beta sequences from around 180 million T cells.

Trimming took 5 bases from V and 11 from J, leaving 15 bases between them. Germline V gene sequence: CDR1 PRHDT, CDR2 FYEKMQ (reference sequence). CDR3 size: 12 residues. The PCR had 60 Vbeta and 13 Jbeta primers. Sequencing used immunoSEQ multiplex PCR; TCRdb keeps in-frame clones, though not all of them. This sample has 95,000 to 120,000 clones, with 65% to 85% found just once. This TCR derives from a woman younger than 45 in good health and CMV-seropositive. The chain couples TRBV13 to TRBJ2-5; D unclear. The specimen sequenced was PBMCs. The CDR3 region is CASSPKARKQYF. The CDR3 nucleotides are TGTGCCAGCAGCCCGAAAGCGCGTAAGCAGTACTTC.